Shown below are 28 T cell receptor beta chains from a single sample sequenced in a study of shared clonotypes between healthy human individuals. Assay used: immunoSEQ multiplex PCR; TCRdb lists only in-frame clones, some missing. This table holds under 850,000 clones, approximately 72% found once. Sequencing input: memory CD4+ T cells sorted from blood. Subset in this sample: CD45RA-negative fraction. Source of these receptors: a woman aged 25 to 39 in good health.

This rearrangement joins TRBV7-9 to TRBJ2-2, with unresolved D. Germline V CDR1 and CDR2: SEHNR, FQNEAQ (reference sequence). This CDR3 has 16 amino acids. The ends were cut back, 5 bases at V and 0 bases at J, with 13 bases in the middle. The CDR3 nucleotides read TGTGCCAGCAGCCCAACCCGCGGAGCGAACACCGGGGAGCTGTTTTTT. Protein sequence: CASSPTRGANTGELFF.

This clone was detected only a few times. The rearrangement uses TRBV7-2 and TRBJ2-2, with 11 bases matching TRBD2. V lost 2 bases to trimming and J lost 5 bases; unmatched junction nucleotides: 4. CDR3 size: 16 residues. Germline CDR1 SGHTA, CDR2 FQGNSA. The CDR3 DNA is TGTGCCAGCAGCTTACTAGCGGGAGGTGGTACCGGGGAGCTGTTTTTT. It yields the protein CASSLLAGGGTGELFF.

This rearrangement joins TRBV28 to TRBJ2-5, with TRBD2 matching over 12 bases. Germline assignment: CDR1 MDHEN and CDR2 SYDVKM. The CDR3 consists of 16 residues. With 3 bases clipped from V and 5 bases from J, the junction kept 7 bases outside the gene matches. In DNA, the CDR3 is TGTGCCAGCAGTTTCCAACTAGCGGGAGGTTTGGAGACCCAGTACTTC. It yields the protein CASSFQLAGGLETQYF.

V is TRBV19 and J is TRBJ2-1; D unclear. The CDR3 has 12 amino acids. V was cut by 5 bases and J by 6 bases, with 8 bases left in between. The germline gives CDR1 LNHDA, CDR2 SQIVND (reference sequence). The DNA for the CDR3 is TGTGCCAGTAGTGGACCGGGCAATGAGCAGTTCTTC. It codes for CASSGPGNEQFF. Combining the CDR3 with reference TRBV19 and TRBJ2-1 gives the whole variable domain DGGITQSPKYLFRKEGQNVTLSCEQNLNHDAMYWYRQDPGQGLRLIYYSQIVNDFQKGDIAEGYSVSREKKESFPLTVTSAQKNPTAFYLCASSGPGNEQFFGPGTRLTVL.

The rearrangement joins TRBV28 to TRBJ1-2, with 9 bases aligning to TRBD1. The CDR3 has 14 residues. The ends lost 5 bases at V and 3 bases at J; junction bases unmatched: 4. CDR1 and CDR2 from the germline V gene are MDHEN and SYDVKM. The CDR3 DNA reads as TGTGCCAGCAGTGGGACAGGGAGACACTATGGCTACACCTTC. It specifies CASSGTGRHYGYTF.

This chain links TRBV11-3 with TRBJ2-3; the D is unclear. The CDR3 length is 13 residues. V was cut by 4 bases and J by 2 bases, with 7 bases left in between. Germline V gene data show CDR1 as SGHNT and CDR2 as YENEEA. DNA for the CDR3: TGTGCCAGCAGCTCCACTCCCACAGATACGCAGTATTTT. Its translation is CASSSTPTDTQYF.

V gene TRBV10-3 combines with J gene TRBJ1-1; D is perhaps TRBD1 (5 bases). Germline V CDR1 and CDR2: ENHRY, SYGVKD. The V end was cut by 7 bases, the J end by 1 base, with 7 bases between. The CDR3 has 12 amino acids. In DNA form, the CDR3 reads TGTGCCATCAAGGGGCAGAACACTGAAGCTTTCTTT. Amino acids: CAIKGQNTEAFF.

The chain is built from TRBV9 and TRBJ2-2; D not resolved. The CDR3 has 15 residues. The V gene lost 1 base and the J gene lost 5 bases, with 12 bases spanning the gap. CDR1 is SGDLS and CDR2 is YYNGEE in the germline V gene. This chain's CDR3 is CASSVLDQATGELFF. For the CDR3, the DNA is TGTGCCAGCAGCGTACTGGACCAGGCAACCGGGGAGCTGTTTTTT.

The V call is TRBV5-1, the J call TRBJ2-1; 9 nucleotides line up with TRBD2. The CDR3 is 20 residues long. Germline V gives CDR1 SGHRS, CDR2 YFSETQ. Unmatched junction bases numbered 16, after V lost 0 bases and J lost 3 bases. The CDR3: CASSLGLSGRGGYLYNEQFF. CDR3 in DNA: TGCGCCAGCAGCTTGGGTCTTAGCGGGAGAGGGGGGTATCTCTACAATGAGCAGTTCTTC.

Concerning this clone itself: Because the CDR3's place on the DNA is in doubt, the DNA is left out and the CDR3 is given as listed by TCRdb. The V call is TRBV30, the J call TRBJ2-6. The CDR3 contains 16 residues when both ends are counted. Germline CDR1 GTSNPN, CDR2 SVGIG (reference sequence). The CDR3 loop reads CACTSGLSSGANVLTF.

This clone was seen a few times. This chain uses TRBV10-1 with TRBJ1-1; 8 bases match TRBD1. From germline, CDR1 is WNHNN and CDR2 SYGVQD (reference sequence). Losses at the gene ends were 3 bases for V and 5 bases for J; bases not matched to a gene: 2. The CDR3 sequence is 13 residues long. In nucleotides, the CDR3 is TGCGCCAGCAGTGACCAGGGGGCTACTGAAGCTTTCTTT. As protein: CASSDQGATEAFF.

The gene calls are TRBV19 and TRBJ1-1; TRBD1 matches at 7 bases. J was trimmed by 1 base and V by 7 bases; bases with no gene match: 6. CDR3 length: 14 residues. CDR1 is LNHDA and CDR2 is SQIVND in the germline V gene (reference sequence). CDR3 protein: CASIGTAKNTEAFF. The CDR3 DNA is TGTGCCAGTATCGGGACAGCAAAGAACACTGAAGCTTTCTTT.

This chain connects TRBV19 to TRBJ1-4, with TRBD1 matching over 10 bases. Germline V gene sequence: CDR1 LNHDA, CDR2 SQIVND (reference sequence). The CDR3 length is 15 residues. The V segment lost 11 bases and the J segment 3 bases; nucleotides outside the gene matches: 9. CDR3 sequence reads: CASARQGAANEKLFF. The CDR3 nucleotides read TGTGCCTCCGCGAGACAGGGGGCGGCTAATGAAAAACTGTTTTTT.

CDR3 sequence reads: CASSPLGQVWTQHF. CDR3 in DNA: TGTGCCAGCAGCCCCCTTGGACAGGTATGGACCCAGCATTTT. The chain uses TRBV5-5 and TRBJ1-5, with 7 bases matching TRBD1. V lost 4 bases, J lost 11 bases, and 12 bases stayed unmatched. The CDR3 length is 14 residues. CDR1 and CDR2 (germline): SGHKS, YYEKEE (reference sequence).

The gene calls are TRBV9 and TRBJ2-3; 10 nucleotides line up with TRBD2. V shed 3 bases and J 5 bases; nucleotides not matched to a gene: 3. CDR3 length: 14 residues. From germline, CDR1 is SGDLS and CDR2 YYNGEE. CDR3 residues: CASSAASGGDTQYF. CDR3 sequence (DNA): TGTGCCAGCAGCGCCGCTAGCGGGGGAGATACGCAGTATTTT.

This chain joins TRBV28 and TRBJ1-5; D is undetermined. Trimming took 4 bases from V and 3 from J, leaving 13 bases between them. Germline assignment: CDR1 MDHEN and CDR2 SYDVKM. The CDR3 covers 15 residues. CDR3 DNA: TGTGCCAGCAGTTACAGTGTAAGGGACAATCAGCCCCAGCATTTT. Protein: CASSYSVRDNQPQHF.

The rearrangement links TRBV11-1 to TRBJ2-1; 11 bases fit TRBD2. Germline V lookup: CDR1 SGHAT, CDR2 FQDESV (reference sequence). The V and J ends lost 6 bases and 4 bases, in that order; junction bases with no gene match: 5. This CDR3 has 15 residues. CDR3 DNA sequence: TGTGCCAGCAGGTCGGGACTAGCGGTGTACAATGAGCAGTTCTTC. This sequence encodes CASRSGLAVYNEQFF.

This CDR3 reads CATSRDPGQVVNGYTF. CDR3 nucleotide sequence: TGTGCCACCAGCAGAGATCCTGGACAGGTAGTTAATGGCTACACCTTC. This chain joins TRBV15 and TRBJ1-2, with 7 positions matching TRBD1. V dropped 0 bases and J dropped 6; count of bases not matched to a gene: 10. Looked up from germline, CDR1 is LNHNV and CDR2 is YYDKDF (reference sequence). The CDR3 spans 16 residues. Full variable domain (outside the CDR3, taken from reference TRBV15 and TRBJ1-2): DAMVIQNPRYQVTQFGKPVTLSCSQTLNHNVMYWYQQKSSQAPKLLFHYYDKDFNNEADTPDNFQSRRPNTSFCFLDIRSPGLGDTAMYLCATSRDPGQVVNGYTFGSGTRLTVV.

The rearrangement joins TRBV6-1 to TRBJ2-1; 10 positions agree with TRBD2. From germline, CDR1 is MNHNS and CDR2 SASEGT. The CDR3 is 15 amino acids. The J segment lost 7 bases and the V segment lost 3 bases, leaving 6 bases of the junction unmatched. Here the CDR3 DNA reads TGTGCCAGCAGTGAGGGGACTAGCGTCTTGAATGAGCAGTTCTTC. Encoded protein: CASSEGTSVLNEQFF.

This clone was detected only a few times. The J gene is TRBJ2-1, the V gene TRBV7-3; D is unresolved. V dropped 0 bases and J dropped 8 bases, with 5 bases sitting between them. CDR1 and CDR2 (germline): SGHTA, FQGTGA. The CDR3 is made up of 12 amino acids. The DNA of the CDR3 is TGTGCCAGCAGCTTAACTGGCGATGAGCAGTTCTTC. This translates into CASSLTGDEQFF.

The gene calls are TRBV28 and TRBJ2-2; D uncertain. The germline CDR1 and CDR2 sequences are MDHEN and SYDVKM. The CDR3 is 13 amino acids. V lost 5 bases, J lost 7 bases, and 11 bases lay in between. The CDR3 sequence: CASSIGWVGELFF. The CDR3 coding sequence is TGTGCCAGCAGTATAGGGTGGGTCGGGGAGCTGTTTTTT.

This clone has just a few counts. J is TRBJ2-7 and V is TRBV25-1, with TRBD1 matching 10 bases. Trimming cost V 5 bases and J 7 bases; bases outside gene matches: 14. Germline V CDR1 and CDR2: MGHDK, SYGVNS. The CDR3 consists of 16 residues. The CDR3 region has the DNA TGTGCCAGCAGTACAACTTGGGGACAGGGGCGAGGAGAGCAGTACTTC. Encoded protein: CASSTTWGQGRGEQYF.

The CDR3 DNA reads TGTGCCAGCTCCGGACAGGGACGAACGGACGACAATGAGCAGTTCTTC. Its protein product is CASSGQGRTDDNEQFF. The V and J genes are TRBV28 and TRBJ2-1; 8 bases align to TRBD1. Germline CDR1 is MDHEN and CDR2 is SYDVKM. Trimming took 8 bases from V and 5 from J; bases not matched to a gene: 14. The CDR3 extends over 16 amino acids.

The chain uses TRBV5-1 and TRBJ2-3, with 10 positions matching TRBD1. Germline CDR1 and CDR2: SGHRS and YFSETQ. This CDR3 has 16 amino acids. Trimming at V came to 0 bases and at J to 5 bases, leaving 6 bases not matched to a gene. The CDR3 region has the DNA TGCGCCAGCAGCTTGGCCTCGGGACAGGGGCAAGATACGCAGTATTTT. Translation gives CASSLASGQGQDTQYF.

The chain uses TRBV10-2 and TRBJ2-3; D perhaps matches TRBD2 (5 bases). The CDR3 covers 14 residues. Germline V gives CDR1 WSHSY, CDR2 SAAADI. Trimming stripped 5 bases from V and 0 bases from J, with 9 bases between. This CDR3 is CASSSGLSTDTQYF. The CDR3 DNA follows: TGCGCCAGCAGTTCAGGACTCAGCACAGATACGCAGTATTTT.

The V gene is TRBV6-1, the J gene TRBJ1-4; 10 bases line up with TRBD1. Looked up from germline, CDR1 is MNHNS and CDR2 is SASEGT. The length of the CDR3 is 12 residues. The V segment lost 9 bases and the J segment 8 bases; nucleotides outside the gene matches: 3. The CDR3 nucleotides read TGTGCCAGTGGGACAGGGGCGGAAAAACTGTTTTTT. Translating it yields CASGTGAEKLFF.

This clone showed up just once. The V gene is TRBV18, the J gene TRBJ2-2, with 8 bases identical to TRBD2. The V gene end was trimmed by 3 bases and the J gene end by 4 bases; junction bases not matched to a gene: 7. The CDR3 has 16 residues. Germline V gene lookup returns CDR1 KGHSH and CDR2 LQKENI. This CDR3 is CASSPGLERLTGELFF. As DNA, the CDR3 is TGTGCCAGCTCACCGGGACTAGAGCGACTCACCGGGGAGCTGTTTTTT.

The chain is built from TRBV7-6 and TRBJ2-7; the D gene is possibly TRBD1 (6 bases). The V end was cut by 4 bases, the J end by 2 bases, with 9 bases between. This CDR3 region has 13 residues. The V gene's germline CDR1 is SGHVS and CDR2 FNYEAQ. As DNA, the CDR3 is TGTGCCAGCAGCTCCACAGGGACCTACGAGCAGTACTTC. Protein sequence: CASSSTGTYEQYF.